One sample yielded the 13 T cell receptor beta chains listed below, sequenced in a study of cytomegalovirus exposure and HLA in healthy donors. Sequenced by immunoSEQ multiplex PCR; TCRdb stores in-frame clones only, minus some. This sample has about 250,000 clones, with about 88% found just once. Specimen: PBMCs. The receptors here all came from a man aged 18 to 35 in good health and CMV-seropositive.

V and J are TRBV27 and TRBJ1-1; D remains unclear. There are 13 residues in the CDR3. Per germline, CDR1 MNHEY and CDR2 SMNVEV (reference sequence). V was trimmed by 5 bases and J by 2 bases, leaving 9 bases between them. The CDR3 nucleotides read TGTGCCAGCAGTGCCCGGGGTAACACTGAAGCTTTCTTT. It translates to CASSARGNTEAFF.

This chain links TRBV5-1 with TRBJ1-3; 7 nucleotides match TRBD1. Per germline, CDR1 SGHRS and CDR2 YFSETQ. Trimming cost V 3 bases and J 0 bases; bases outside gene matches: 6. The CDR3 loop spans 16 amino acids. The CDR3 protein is CASSSEDRHSGNTIYF. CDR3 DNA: TGCGCCAGCAGCTCCGAGGACAGGCACTCTGGAAACACCATATATTTT.

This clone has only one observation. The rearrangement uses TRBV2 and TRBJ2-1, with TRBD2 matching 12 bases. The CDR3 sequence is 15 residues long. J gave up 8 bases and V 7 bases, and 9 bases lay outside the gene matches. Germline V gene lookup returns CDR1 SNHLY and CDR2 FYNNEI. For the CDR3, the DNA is TGTGCCAGCAATCCTAGCGGGAGGGCCAAGGATGAGCAGTTCTTC. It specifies CASNPSGRAKDEQFF.

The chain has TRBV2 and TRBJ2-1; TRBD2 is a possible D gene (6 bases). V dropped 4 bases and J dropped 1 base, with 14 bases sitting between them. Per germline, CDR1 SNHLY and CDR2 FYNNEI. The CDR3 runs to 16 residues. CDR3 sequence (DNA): TGTGCCAGCAGTGCCGTGGCGGGAAGGTCCTACAATGAGCAGTTCTTC. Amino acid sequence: CASSAVAGRSYNEQFF. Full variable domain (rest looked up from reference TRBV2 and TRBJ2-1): EPEVTQTPSHQVTQMGQEVILRCVPISNHLYFYWYRQILGQKVEFLVSFYNNEISEKSEIFDDQFSVERPDGSNFTLKIRSTKLEDSAMYFCASSAVAGRSYNEQFFGPGTRLTVL.

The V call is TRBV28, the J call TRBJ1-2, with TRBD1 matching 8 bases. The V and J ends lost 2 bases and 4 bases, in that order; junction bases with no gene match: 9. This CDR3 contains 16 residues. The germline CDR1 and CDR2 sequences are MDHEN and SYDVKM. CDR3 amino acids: CASSLAGQVYFYGYTF. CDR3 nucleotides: TGTGCCAGCAGTTTAGCGGGACAGGTATATTTCTATGGCTACACCTTC.

CDR3 DNA sequence: TGTGCCAGCAGCTTTCCCGGGACTAGCGACTACAATGAGCAGTTCTTC. Its translation is CASSFPGTSDYNEQFF. The J gene is TRBJ2-1, the V gene TRBV5-4, with 10 nucleotides matching TRBD2. CDR1 SGHNT and CDR2 YYREEE come from the germline V gene (reference sequence). This CDR3 is built from 16 residues. Germline trimming cut 2 bases from V and 3 bases from J; bases unmatched to any gene: 5.

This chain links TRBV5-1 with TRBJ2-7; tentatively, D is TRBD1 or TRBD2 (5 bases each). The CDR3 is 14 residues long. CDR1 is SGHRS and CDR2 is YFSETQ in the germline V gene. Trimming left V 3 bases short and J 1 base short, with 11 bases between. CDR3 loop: CASSWDGQSYEQYF. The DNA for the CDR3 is TGCGCCAGCAGCTGGGACGGGCAATCCTACGAGCAGTACTTC.

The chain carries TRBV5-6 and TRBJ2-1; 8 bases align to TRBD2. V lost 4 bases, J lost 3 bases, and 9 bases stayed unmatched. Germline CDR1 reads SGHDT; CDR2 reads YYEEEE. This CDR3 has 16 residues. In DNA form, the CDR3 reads TGTGCCAGCAGCATTAGCGGGGACCCCCTCTACAATGAGCAGTTCTTC. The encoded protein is CASSISGDPLYNEQFF.

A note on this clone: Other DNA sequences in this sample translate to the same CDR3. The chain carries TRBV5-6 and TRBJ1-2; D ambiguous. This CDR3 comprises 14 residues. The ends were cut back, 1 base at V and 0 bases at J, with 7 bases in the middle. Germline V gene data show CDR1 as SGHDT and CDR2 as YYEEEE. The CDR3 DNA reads TGTGCCAGCAGCTTGCTTCAGGCTAACTATGGCTACACCTTC. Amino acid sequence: CASSLLQANYGYTF.

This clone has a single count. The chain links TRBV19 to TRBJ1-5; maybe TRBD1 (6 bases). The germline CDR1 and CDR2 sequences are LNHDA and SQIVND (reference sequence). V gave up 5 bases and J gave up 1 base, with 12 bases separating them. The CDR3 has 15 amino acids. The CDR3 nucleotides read TGTGCCAGTAGTCTAGGGGGAAGAAGCAATCAGCCCCAGCATTTT. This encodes CASSLGGRSNQPQHF.

CDR3 DNA sequence: TGTGCCAGCAGACGGGACTTCTTTAACCAAGAGACCCAGTACTTC. Translation: CASRRDFFNQETQYF. The rearrangement links TRBV27 to TRBJ2-5, with a tentative D call TRBD2 (6 bases). Trimming took 6 bases from V and 0 from J, leaving 14 bases between them. The CDR3 loop spans 15 amino acids. Per germline, CDR1 MNHEY and CDR2 SMNVEV (reference sequence).

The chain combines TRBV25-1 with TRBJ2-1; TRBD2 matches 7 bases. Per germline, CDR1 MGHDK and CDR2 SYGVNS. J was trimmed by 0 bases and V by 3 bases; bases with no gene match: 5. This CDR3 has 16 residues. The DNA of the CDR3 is TGTGCCAGCAGTGATAAAGCGGGACTCTCCTACAATGAGCAGTTCTTC. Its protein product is CASSDKAGLSYNEQFF.

CDR3 sequence reads: CASSPRMRQETQYF. The DNA of the CDR3 is TGTGCCAGCAGCCCCAGGATGCGGCAAGAGACCCAGTACTTC. The chain uses TRBV11-2 and TRBJ2-5; D not certain. Germline V gives CDR1 SGHAT, CDR2 FQNNGV. There are 14 residues in the CDR3. V gave up 5 bases and J gave up 2 bases, with 12 bases separating them. Full variable domain (outside the CDR3, taken from reference TRBV11-2 and TRBJ2-5): EAGVAQSPRYKIIEKRQSVAFWCNPISGHATLYWYQQILGQGPKLLIQFQNNGVVDDSQLPKDRFSAERLKGVDSTLKIQPAKLEDSAVYLCASSPRMRQETQYFGPGTRLLVL.